The rows below give T cell receptor beta chains drawn from one sample of a study of post-analysis software for immune sequencing data. MiXCR was run by TCRdb on the PCR reads, yielding one entry per CDR3 protein. Of 740,000 or so distinct CDR3 sequences in the sample, 53% are singletons; the top ten hold approximately 4.2%. The material sequenced was blood. The receptors here all came from a girl under 18 with multiple sclerosis. CDR3s include the opening cysteine and the closing phenylalanine or tryptophan. D genes are given only for firm matches. A clone size is listed for some rows: how often the clone was seen (once, few, many), or a class if it is expanded.

V gene: TRBV7-2
J gene: TRBJ2-3
D gene: TRBD2
clone size: -
CDR3 protein: CASSLVGLGGTDTQYF
CDR3 DNA: TGTGCCAGCAGCTTAGTGGGACTAGGTGGCACAGATACGCAGTATTTT

V gene: TRBV14
J gene: TRBJ1-2
D gene: -
clone size: -
CDR3 protein: CAGSHFPGPDYGYTF
CDR3 DNA: TGTGCCGGCAGCCATTTCCCCGGACCAGACTATGGCTACACCTTC

V gene: TRBV6-5
J gene: TRBJ2-4
D gene: -
clone size: -
CDR3 protein: CASSYSSPGLLAKNIQYF
CDR3 DNA: TGTGCCAGCAGTTACTCAAGCCCGGGACTGCTAGCCAAAAACATTCAGTACTTC

V gene: TRBV29-1
J gene: TRBJ1-2
D gene: -
clone size: few
CDR3 protein: CSVDRDVVRDYGYTF
CDR3 DNA: TGCAGCGTTGATAGGGATGTGGTTAGGGACTATGGCTACACCTTC

V gene: TRBV18
J gene: TRBJ2-5
D gene: -
clone size: few
CDR3 protein: CASSPEGGTQYF
CDR3 DNA: TGTGCCAGCTCACCAGAAGGCGGGACCCAGTACTTC

V gene: TRBV5-1
J gene: TRBJ2-7
D gene: -
clone size: few
CDR3 protein: CASSLDSRSYEQYF
CDR3 DNA: TGCGCCAGCAGCTTGGACAGTCGCTCCTACGAGCAGTACTTC

V gene: TRBV6-6
J gene: TRBJ2-7
D gene: -
clone size: few
CDR3 protein: CASSYRMGVPEQYF
CDR3 DNA: TGTGCCAGCAGTTACCGAATGGGGGTTCCCGAGCAGTACTTC

V gene: TRBV20-1
J gene: TRBJ2-5
D gene: -
clone size: -
CDR3 protein: CSARASLQETQYF
CDR3 DNA: TGCAGTGCTAGAGCCTCACTTCAAGAGACCCAGTACTTC

V gene: TRBV5-6
J gene: TRBJ1-2
D gene: TRBD1
clone size: -
CDR3 protein: CASSGDRAAYGYTF
CDR3 DNA: TGTGCCAGCAGCGGGGACAGGGCCGCGTATGGCTACACCTTC

V gene: TRBV2
J gene: TRBJ1-2
D gene: TRBD1
clone size: -
CDR3 protein: CASSERTGWVGYTF
CDR3 DNA: TGTGCCAGCAGTGAAAGGACAGGGTGGGTTGGCTACACCTTC

V gene: TRBV7-9
J gene: TRBJ1-1
D gene: -
clone size: -
CDR3 protein: CASSLARFRVWTEAFF
CDR3 DNA: TGTGCCAGCAGCTTAGCGCGGTTTCGGGTTTGGACTGAAGCTTTCTTT

V gene: TRBV6-5
J gene: TRBJ2-7
D gene: TRBD1
clone size: -
CDR3 protein: CASSYRVSRDRGPYEQYF
CDR3 DNA: TGTGCCAGCAGTTACAGGGTTTCCCGGGACAGGGGGCCATACGAGCAGTACTTC

V gene: TRBV12-3/TRBV12-4
J gene: TRBJ1-4
D gene: -
clone size: -
CDR3 protein: CASRHGTRHEKLFF
CDR3 DNA: TGTGCCAGCCGCCACGGGACACGGCATGAAAAACTGTTTTTT

V gene: TRBV7-9
J gene: TRBJ2-6
D gene: -
clone size: many
CDR3 protein: CASSPGGANVLTF
CDR3 DNA: TGTGCCAGCAGCCCTGGTGGGGCCAACGTCCTGACTTTC

V gene: TRBV20-1
J gene: TRBJ2-7
D gene: TRBD2
clone size: -
CDR3 protein: CSAEKRTSGQVEQYF
CDR3 DNA: TGCAGTGCAGAAAAAAGGACTAGCGGGCAGGTCGAGCAGTACTTC

V gene: TRBV29-1
J gene: TRBJ1-1
D gene: -
clone size: -
CDR3 protein: CSVLVRDFTLNTEAFF
CDR3 DNA: TGCAGCGTTCTGGTCAGGGACTTTACCCTGAACACTGAAGCTTTCTTT

V gene: TRBV29-1
J gene: TRBJ1-2
D gene: TRBD1
clone size: few
CDR3 protein: CSVYTGGDYGYTF
CDR3 DNA: TGCAGCGTCTACACAGGGGGCGACTATGGCTACACCTTC

V gene: TRBV12-3/TRBV12-4
J gene: TRBJ2-6
D gene: -
clone size: -
CDR3 protein: CASSFAGQGGPGANVLTF
CDR3 DNA: TGTGCCAGCAGTTTCGCAGGGCAGGGAGGTCCCGGGGCCAACGTCCTGACTTTC

V gene: TRBV5-1
J gene: TRBJ2-7
D gene: -
clone size: -
CDR3 protein: CASSGSCEQYF
CDR3 DNA: TGCGCCAGCAGCGGCTCCTGCGAGCAGTACTTC

V gene: TRBV5-1
J gene: TRBJ1-2
D gene: -
clone size: -
CDR3 protein: CASTSGGLNYGYTF
CDR3 DNA: TGCGCCAGCACCTCCGGGGGCTTGAACTATGGCTACACCTTC

V gene: TRBV20-1
J gene: TRBJ2-4
D gene: -
clone size: -
CDR3 protein: CSASGGQSLAKNIQYF
CDR3 DNA: TGCAGTGCTAGCGGGGGACAGAGTCTAGCCAAAAACATTCAGTACTTC

V gene: TRBV9
J gene: TRBJ2-7
D gene: TRBD2
clone size: -
CDR3 protein: CASSQELAGGPGSSYEQYF
CDR3 DNA: TGTGCCAGCAGCCAAGAACTAGCGGGGGGCCCTGGGTCCTCCTACGAGCAGTACTTC

V gene: TRBV15
J gene: TRBJ2-7
D gene: -
clone size: few
CDR3 protein: CATSDVGTEQYF
CDR3 DNA: TGTGCCACCAGCGATGTTGGGACTGAGCAGTACTTC

V gene: TRBV7-9
J gene: TRBJ1-5
D gene: TRBD1
clone size: -
CDR3 protein: CASSPLGQGEDSNQPQHF
CDR3 DNA: TGTGCCAGCAGCCCGTTAGGACAGGGAGAGGATAGCAATCAGCCCCAGCATTTT

V gene: TRBV29-1
J gene: TRBJ2-1
D gene: -
clone size: few
CDR3 protein: CSARTPNNEQFF
CDR3 DNA: TGCAGCGCAAGGACCCCGAACAATGAGCAGTTCTTC

V gene: TRBV4-2
J gene: TRBJ2-2
D gene: TRBD2
clone size: few
CDR3 protein: CASSLRPRAGELAGELFF
CDR3 DNA: TGTGCCAGCAGCCTTAGACCCAGGGCGGGAGAACTCGCCGGGGAGCTGTTTTTT

V gene: TRBV7-9
J gene: TRBJ1-2
D gene: -
clone size: -
CDR3 protein: CASSGELSRSFHGYTF
CDR3 DNA: TGTGCCAGCAGCGGTGAGCTGAGCAGGAGCTTCCATGGCTACACCTTC

V gene: TRBV5-1
J gene: TRBJ2-5
D gene: -
clone size: -
CDR3 protein: CASNRVSGETQYF
CDR3 DNA: TGCGCCAGCAACAGGGTATCTGGAGAGACCCAGTACTTC

V gene: TRBV30
J gene: TRBJ1-1
D gene: TRBD1
clone size: -
CDR3 protein: CAWSRQGGEAFF
CDR3 DNA: TGTGCCTGGAGTCGTCAGGGGGGAGAAGCTTTCTTT

V gene: TRBV20-1
J gene: TRBJ2-1
D gene: -
clone size: -
CDR3 protein: CSAREGRRENEQFF
CDR3 DNA: TGCAGTGCTAGAGAAGGGCGGAGGGAAAATGAGCAGTTCTTC

V gene: TRBV7-2
J gene: TRBJ1-1
D gene: TRBD1
clone size: -
CDR3 protein: CASSLEGTGGGVDTEAFF
CDR3 DNA: TGTGCCAGCAGCTTAGAGGGGACAGGGGGCGGAGTGGACACTGAAGCTTTCTTT

V gene: TRBV7-9
J gene: TRBJ2-5
D gene: TRBD1
clone size: -
CDR3 protein: CASSWTGLEETQYF
CDR3 DNA: TGTGCCAGCAGCTGGACAGGGCTTGAAGAGACCCAGTACTTC

V gene: TRBV6-5
J gene: TRBJ2-5
D gene: -
clone size: -
CDR3 protein: CASTLIARKQETQYF
CDR3 DNA: TGTGCCAGCACCCTAATAGCCAGAAAGCAAGAGACCCAGTACTTC

V gene: TRBV29-1
J gene: TRBJ2-1
D gene: TRBD2
clone size: -
CDR3 protein: CSVAGLAGVEQFF
CDR3 DNA: TGCAGCGTTGCCGGACTAGCGGGGGTGGAGCAGTTCTTC

V gene: TRBV20-1
J gene: TRBJ1-2
D gene: -
clone size: -
CDR3 protein: CSASRGGGGYTF
CDR3 DNA: TGCAGTGCCAGCCGGGGAGGGGGTGGCTACACCTTC

V gene: TRBV9
J gene: TRBJ1-1
D gene: -
clone size: -
CDR3 protein: CASSVDSHNTEAFF
CDR3 DNA: TGTGCCAGCAGCGTGGACAGTCATAACACTGAAGCTTTCTTT

V gene: TRBV21-1
J gene: TRBJ1-2
D gene: -
clone size: few
CDR3 protein: CASSIRDVYGYTF
CDR3 DNA: TGTGCCAGCAGCATCCGGGACGTCTATGGCTACACCTTC

V gene: TRBV20-1
J gene: TRBJ2-1
D gene: TRBD1
clone size: -
CDR3 protein: CSAPLPVDRVKQFF
CDR3 DNA: TGCAGTGCTCCCCTCCCCGTAGACAGGGTCAAACAGTTCTTC

V gene: TRBV12-3/TRBV12-4
J gene: TRBJ1-4
D gene: -
clone size: few
CDR3 protein: CASTADILPNEKLFF
CDR3 DNA: TGTGCCAGCACCGCTGACATCCTCCCTAATGAAAAACTGTTTTTT

V gene: TRBV7-6
J gene: TRBJ2-3
D gene: -
clone size: few
CDR3 protein: CASSLGPRRTVSTDTQYF
CDR3 DNA: TGTGCCAGCAGCTTAGGACCTCGACGGACAGTTAGCACAGATACGCAGTATTTT

V gene: TRBV18
J gene: TRBJ2-5
D gene: -
clone size: -
CDR3 protein: CASSPLTDRQETQYF
CDR3 DNA: TGTGCCAGCTCACCCTTGACGGACCGTCAAGAGACCCAGTACTTC

V gene: TRBV5-1
J gene: TRBJ2-1
D gene: TRBD1
clone size: -
CDR3 protein: CASSGGQGLNNEQFF
CDR3 DNA: TGCGCCAGCAGCGGAGGACAGGGCCTTAACAATGAGCAGTTCTTC

V gene: TRBV18
J gene: TRBJ2-1
D gene: -
clone size: once
CDR3 protein: CASSTVPYNEQFF
CDR3 DNA: TGTGCCAGCTCGACGGTCCCCTACAATGAGCAGTTCTTC

V gene: TRBV20-1
J gene: TRBJ1-5
D gene: -
clone size: few
CDR3 protein: CSARVAGMGNQPQHF
CDR3 DNA: TGCAGTGCTAGAGTAGCAGGGATGGGTAATCAGCCCCAGCATTTT

V gene: TRBV27
J gene: TRBJ2-6
D gene: -
clone size: -
CDR3 protein: CASSKAAGSYGANVLIF
CDR3 DNA: TGTGCCAGCAGTAAGGCGGCAGGTTCATATGGGGCCAACGTCCTGATTTTC

V gene: TRBV25-1
J gene: TRBJ2-5
D gene: -
clone size: -
CDR3 protein: CASSVVGTQYF
CDR3 DNA: TGTGCCAGCAGTGTGGTGGGGACCCAGTACTTC

V gene: TRBV7-9
J gene: TRBJ1-4
D gene: TRBD1
clone size: few
CDR3 protein: CATPIRGSNEKLFF
CDR3 DNA: TGTGCCACCCCGATCAGGGGGAGTAATGAAAAACTGTTTTTT

V gene: TRBV20-1
J gene: TRBJ1-1
D gene: TRBD1
clone size: -
CDR3 protein: CSATGQGVNTEAFF
CDR3 DNA: TGCAGTGCTACGGGACAGGGAGTGAACACTGAAGCTTTCTTT

V gene: TRBV21-1
J gene: TRBJ2-1
D gene: -
clone size: -
CDR3 protein: CASPHNSGGDNEQFF
CDR3 DNA: TGTGCCAGCCCCCATAATAGTGGAGGTGACAATGAGCAGTTCTTC

V gene: TRBV6-4
J gene: TRBJ2-3
D gene: -
clone size: -
CDR3 protein: CASSDRPRDTQYF
CDR3 DNA: TGTGCCAGCAGTGACCGTCCTCGGGATACGCAGTATTTT

V gene: TRBV10-3
J gene: TRBJ2-2
D gene: -
clone size: -
CDR3 protein: CAVTAVGNTGELFF
CDR3 DNA: TGTGCCGTCACCGCGGTAGGGAACACCGGGGAGCTGTTTTTT

V gene: TRBV19
J gene: TRBJ2-7
D gene: -
clone size: -
CDR3 protein: CASSAPWVYEQYF
CDR3 DNA: TGTGCCAGTAGCGCACCCTGGGTCTACGAGCAGTACTTC

V gene: TRBV20-1
J gene: TRBJ2-7
D gene: TRBD2
clone size: -
CDR3 protein: CSARDMGLVRSSYEQYF
CDR3 DNA: TGCAGTGCTAGAGATATGGGACTAGTTAGGTCTTCCTACGAGCAGTACTTC

V gene: TRBV20-1
J gene: TRBJ2-3
D gene: -
clone size: few
CDR3 protein: CSATLTSTDTQYF
CDR3 DNA: TGCAGTGCTACACTCACTAGCACAGATACGCAGTATTTT

V gene: TRBV5-1
J gene: TRBJ2-7
D gene: -
clone size: few
CDR3 protein: CASSLVTDYEQYF
CDR3 DNA: TGCGCCAGCAGCTTGGTGACAGACTACGAGCAGTACTTC

V gene: TRBV5-1
J gene: TRBJ2-3
D gene: TRBD1
clone size: -
CDR3 protein: CASSLLDRGWDTQYF
CDR3 DNA: TGCGCCAGCAGCTTGCTAGACAGGGGTTGGGATACGCAGTATTTT

V gene: TRBV12-3/TRBV12-4
J gene: TRBJ1-1
D gene: -
clone size: -
CDR3 protein: CASSLDLGGETEAFF
CDR3 DNA: TGTGCCAGCAGTCTCGATTTAGGCGGGGAAACTGAAGCTTTCTTT